These 18 T cell receptor beta chains came from one sample sequenced in a study of neurological immune-mediated disorders (dated by TCRdb to the late 2010s). The library was produced with 5' RACE. This sample was sequenced with an Illumina HiSeq 2500. TCRdb reprocessed the public reads (quality trimming at Q25 with fastp, clone calling with MiXCR) and kept in-frame beta chains. Rows matching on CDR3 protein sequence are summarized as one entry with the most common DNA and genes. The sample includes under 40,000 distinct CDR3 sequences, with about 3.3% observed a single time. Roughly 8.2% of the sample comes from the top ten. In light of the paper, this sample's time point label describes: longitudinal time-point 1 (baseline). What was sequenced was PBMCs. These TCRs come from a woman in her sixties with multiple sclerosis.

In its sample, this clonotype was seen many times. This chain links TRBV6-5 with TRBJ1-1, with 7 bases fitting TRBD1. Germline values: CDR1 MNHEY, CDR2 SVGAGI. V was clipped by 7 bases and J by 3 bases; unmatched bases: 5. CDR3 length: 13 residues. The CDR3 loop reads CASTGDRYTEAFF. The CDR3 DNA sequence: TGTGCCAGCACCGGGGACAGATACACTGAAGCTTTCTTT.

The sample holds many counts of this clonotype. J is TRBJ2-5 and V is TRBV5-1; TRBD1 matches at 7 bases. The CDR3 extends over 16 amino acids. Trimming at V came to 2 bases and at J to 2 bases, leaving 9 bases not matched to a gene. Germline CDR1 and CDR2: SGHRS and YFSETQ. The CDR3 is CASSLNTGAKQETQYF. DNA for the CDR3: TGCGCCAGCAGCTTAAACACAGGGGCGAAACAAGAGACCCAGTACTTC.

This clonotype was recorded many times. This CDR3 reads CASSPLRTSYNSLTDEQFF. The CDR3 nucleotides read TGTGCCAGCAGCCCCCTCCGGACTAGCTACAATTCCCTTACGGATGAGCAGTTCTTC. J is TRBJ2-1 and V is TRBV9; 8 bases fit TRBD2. The V and J ends lost 4 bases and 8 bases, in that order; junction bases with no gene match: 23. CDR3 length: 19 residues. Germline CDR1 SGDLS, CDR2 YYNGEE.

This clonotype was detected ten times or more. The V and J genes are TRBV5-1 and TRBJ1-4, with a tentative D call TRBD1 (6 bases). V was pared by 6 bases and J by 7 bases, with 16 bases between. CDR1 is SGHRS and CDR2 is YFSETQ in the germline V gene. This CDR3 spans 14 amino acids. This chain's CDR3 is CASTTGTWSEKLFF. The CDR3 nucleotides are TGCGCCAGCACCACAGGGACCTGGAGTGAAAAACTGTTTTTT.

The table lists this clonotype with many counts. The chain has TRBV5-1 and TRBJ1-6; 7 nucleotides match TRBD1. Germline V gene data show CDR1 as SGHRS and CDR2 as YFSETQ. The CDR3 is 14 residues long. Trimming cost V 2 bases and J 18 bases; bases outside gene matches: 14. The CDR3: CASSFSGTASDCHF. CDR3 in DNA: TGCGCCAGCAGCTTTTCCGGGACAGCCAGCGATTGCCACTTT.

By share, this clonotype ranks as medium-sized (0.01 to 0.1%). J is TRBJ1-4 and V is TRBV20-1; unclear D gene. Trimming took 1 base from V and 1 from J, leaving 4 bases between them. Germline loops: CDR1 DFQATT, CDR2 SNEGSKA (reference sequence). The CDR3 runs to 13 residues. The CDR3 coding sequence is TGCAGTGCTAGAGCCGGAACTAATGAAAAACTGTTTTTT. This translates into CSARAGTNEKLFF.

This clonotype was counted at least ten times. The chain carries TRBV6-6 and TRBJ2-7; TRBD1 agrees at 9 bases. The CDR3 runs to 14 residues. The V gene's germline CDR1 is MNHNY and CDR2 SVGAGI (reference sequence). V was pared by 4 bases and J by 5 bases, with 6 bases of the junction left unmatched. CDR3 bases: TGTGCCAGCAGTTCCTCCGGACAGGGGAACGAGCAGTACTTC. Translation: CASSSSGQGNEQYF.

This clonotype was seen repeatedly, ten times or more. V and J are TRBV2 and TRBJ2-7, with 8 positions matching TRBD2. V lost 6 bases and J lost 2; bases outside the gene matches: 12. The CDR3 covers 16 residues. The germline CDR1 and CDR2 sequences are SNHLY and FYNNEI. CDR3 region: CASRPPRVAGTYEQYF. In nucleotides, the CDR3 is TGTGCCAGCAGGCCCCCGCGGGTAGCGGGGACCTACGAGCAGTACTTC.

This clonotype was counted at least ten times. The gene calls are TRBV5-5 and TRBJ2-7; no reliable D call. The V gene's germline CDR1 is SGHKS and CDR2 YYEKEE (reference sequence). Trimming left V 2 bases short and J 4 bases short, with 7 bases between. The length of the CDR3 is 12 residues. The chain's CDR3 is CASSFGEYEQYF. The CDR3 bases are TGTGCCAGCAGCTTCGGCGAATACGAGCAGTACTTC.

Many counts were recorded for this clonotype. The chain uses TRBV5-1 and TRBJ2-2; D is undetermined. The V gene's germline CDR1 is SGHRS and CDR2 YFSETQ. V lost 1 base and J lost 0, with 4 bases in between. There are 14 residues in the CDR3. The CDR3 reads CASSLLANTGELFF. CDR3 sequence (DNA): TGCGCCAGCAGCTTGTTAGCGAACACCGGGGAGCTGTTTTTT.

This clonotype has a count of ten or more. The chain has TRBV9 and TRBJ2-1; TRBD1 matches at 8 bases. V shed 4 bases and J 9 bases; nucleotides not matched to a gene: 3. CDR1 is SGDLS and CDR2 is YYNGEE in the germline V gene. This CDR3 comprises 12 residues. CDR3 loop: CASSSGGPEQFF. CDR3 nucleotides: TGTGCCAGCAGCTCAGGGGGCCCTGAGCAGTTCTTC. Based on the CDR3 plus reference TRBV9 and TRBJ2-1, the full variable domain is DSGVTQTPKHLITATGQRVTLRCSPRSGDLSVYWYQQSLDQGLQFLIQYYNGEERAKGNILERFSAQQFPDLHSELNLSSLELGDSALYFCASSSGGPEQFFGPGTRLTVL.

At least ten counts were recorded for this clonotype. The CDR3 DNA reads TGCAGTGCTAGGAGGGAGACTGGTGGCTCTGGGGCCAACGTCCTGACTTTC. It codes for CSARRETGGSGANVLTF. This chain joins TRBV20-1 and TRBJ2-6; D is possibly TRBD2 (5 bases). Germline V lookup: CDR1 DFQATT, CDR2 SNEGSKA (reference sequence). The CDR3 has 17 amino acids. V lost 3 bases and J lost 0, with 15 bases in between.

This clonotype was picked up a small number of times. V and J are TRBV20-1 and TRBJ2-1; 7 positions match TRBD2. V trimming: 6 bases; J trimming: 6 bases; junction bases outside the gene matches: 11. Germline CDR1 reads DFQATT; CDR2 reads SNEGSKA (reference sequence). There are 14 residues in the CDR3. The DNA of the CDR3 is TGCAGTGCCTCGGGACTTATAGCGGGCAATGAGCAGTTCTTC. Translation: CSASGLIAGNEQFF.

Remarks on this clonotype: The CDR3 does not close with the conserved phenylalanine or tryptophan, likely indicating a read error. The V call is TRBV25-1, the J call TRBJ1-2; D not resolved. Trimming took 1 base from V and 0 from J, leaving 9 bases between them. There are 15 residues in the CDR3. CDR1 MGHDK and CDR2 SYGVNS come from the germline V gene. The CDR3 protein is CASSESGIANYGYTN. The CDR3 DNA reads TGTGCCAGCAGTGAATCGGGAATAGCTAACTATGGCTACACCAAC.

This clonotype was detected ten times or more. The chain couples TRBV20-1 to TRBJ1-4, with D tentatively TRBD1 (5 bases). Germline values: CDR1 DFQATT, CDR2 SNEGSKA (reference sequence). The CDR3 consists of 14 residues. Trimming removed 3 bases from V and 4 bases from J, with 12 bases in between. DNA for the CDR3: TGCAGTGCTAGCTCCGGGGGTGTTAATGAAAAACTGTTTTTT. Residues: CSASSGGVNEKLFF.

This clonotype has only a few counts. This chain links TRBV12-5 with TRBJ1-3; D remains ambiguous. Trimming took off 6 bases at V and 0 bases at J, with 9 bases between the two ends. This CDR3 comprises 14 residues. Germline lookup yields CDR1 LGHNT and CDR2 FRNRAP. The CDR3 sequence is CASGQDYSGNTIYF. CDR3 sequence (DNA): TGTGCTAGTGGCCAGGACTACTCTGGAAACACCATATATTTT.

This clonotype was observed many times. The chain has TRBV5-1 and TRBJ2-1; TRBD1 might be the D (6 bases). The V end was cut by 0 bases, the J end by 5 bases, with 12 bases between. This CDR3 region has 15 residues. Germline CDR1 is SGHRS and CDR2 is YFSETQ. The DNA of the CDR3 is TGCGCCAGCAGCTTGGTCCCAGGGGCTCACAATGAGCAGTTCTTC. This encodes CASSLVPGAHNEQFF.

This clonotype was counted many times. The chain uses TRBV6-1 and TRBJ2-5; possibly TRBD2 for D (6 bases). Germline lookup yields CDR1 MNHNS and CDR2 SASEGT. V lost 1 base to trimming and J lost 5 bases, with 11 bases between them. The CDR3 sequence is 14 residues long. Written as DNA, the CDR3 is TGTGCCAGCAGTGAAGGCGGGGTTGTGGAGACCCAGTACTTC. Protein: CASSEGGVVETQYF.